This T cell receptor (beta chain) comes out of a study of cytomegalovirus exposure and HLA in healthy donors. The repertoire was sequenced with immunoSEQ multiplex PCR; TCRdb's copy has only in-frame clones and lacks some. This table holds about 170,000 clones, 95% to 97% found once. V trimming: 4 bases; J trimming: 0 bases; junction bases outside the gene matches: 3. This CDR3 is 16 amino acids long. CDR1 and CDR2 from the germline V gene are MGHRA and YSYEKL. The sample consisted of PBMCs. The clonotype originates from a woman younger than 35 in good health and CMV-seronegative. This chain connects TRBV4-1 to TRBJ2-1, with 10 bases that match TRBD2. CDR3 in amino acids: CASSLLAGGSYNEQFF. The CDR3 DNA reads TGCGCCAGCAGCCTTTTAGCGGGGGGCTCCTACAATGAGCAGTTCTTC.